One sample yielded the 32 T cell receptor beta chains listed below, sequenced in a study of blood T cell repertoires in COVID-19. Sequenced by immunoSEQ multiplex PCR; TCRdb stores in-frame clones only, minus some. The sample carries over 85,000 clones, 80% to 95% recorded once. Sequencing input: peripheral blood. These receptors all come from a human donor with active COVID-19. The donor label of this sample is uncertain.

The chain is built from TRBV4-3 and TRBJ2-5; 8 nucleotides match TRBD2. V dropped 1 base and J dropped 7; count of bases not matched to a gene: 11. Germline loops: CDR1 LGHNA, CDR2 YSLEER. The length of the CDR3 is 16 residues. CDR3: CASSQGIGGAEGTQYF. CDR3 nucleotides: TGCGCCAGCAGCCAAGGGATCGGGGGGGCCGAAGGGACCCAGTACTTC.

CDR3 sequence (DNA): TGTGCCAGCTCAACCGGGTCTACATACGAGCAGTACTTC. It specifies CASSTGSTYEQYF. The genes are TRBV9 and TRBJ2-7; D not resolved. The V and J ends lost 7 bases and 4 bases respectively, with 15 bases between them. Germline CDR1 SGDLS, CDR2 YYNGEE. The CDR3 covers 13 residues.

The V gene is TRBV6-1, the J gene TRBJ2-1; D unresolved. The CDR3 runs to 13 residues. V was pared by 3 bases and J by 7 bases, with 10 bases between. CDR1 is MNHNS, CDR2 SASEGT, per germline. CDR3 sequence (DNA): TGTGCCAGCAGTGAGAAGTCTGAGAATGAGCAGTTCTTC. Its translation is CASSEKSENEQFF.

The V and J genes are TRBV21-1 and TRBJ2-3; TRBD2 reflects the table's D call only, with no check against the DNA. TRBV21-1 counts as a pseudogene. The CDR3 sequence is 16 residues long. The CDR3 DNA is TGTGCCAGCAGCAAAGGAATCGCGGGGGGGCGCGAAACGCAGTATTTT. This translates into CASSKGIAGGRETQYF.

The chain has TRBV9 and TRBJ2-7; 8 bases fit TRBD2. The CDR3 extends over 15 amino acids. V shed 0 bases, J shed 7 bases, and the junction held 9 bases outside the gene matches. Germline loops: CDR1 SGDLS, CDR2 YYNGEE. The CDR3 sequence is CASSVGGSGVGEQYF. In DNA, the CDR3 is TGTGCCAGCAGCGTAGGCGGTAGCGGGGTTGGGGAGCAGTACTTC. The full variable domain, in which reference TRBV9 and TRBJ2-7 provide the parts outside the CDR3, is DSGVTQTPKHLITATGQRVTLRCSPRSGDLSVYWYQQSLDQGLQFLIQYYNGEERAKGNILERFSAQQFPDLHSELNLSSLELGDSALYFCASSVGGSGVGEQYFGPGTRLTVT.

This rearrangement joins TRBV28 to TRBJ1-2, with D maybe TRBD1 (6 bases). Trimming pared 2 bases from V and 8 bases from J, leaving 15 bases between. Germline assignment: CDR1 MDHEN and CDR2 SYDVKM. This CDR3 spans 14 amino acids. CDR3 region: CASSLQRQVQGYTF. The DNA of the CDR3 is TGTGCCAGCAGTTTACAGCGACAGGTCCAGGGCTACACCTTC.

The chain is built from TRBV3-1 (or the pseudogene TRBV3-2) and TRBJ2-2, with 12 bases fitting TRBD2. CDR1 is LGHDT and CDR2 is YNNKEL in the germline V gene (reference sequence). V was pared by 0 bases and J by 2 bases, with 7 bases of the junction left unmatched. This CDR3 region has 19 residues. CDR3 nucleotide sequence: TGTGCCAGCAGCCAAGAGCGGCTAGCGGGGGGGCCAAACACCGGGGAGCTGTTTTTT. It encodes CASSQERLAGGPNTGELFF.

This clone has just one count. The rearrangement uses TRBV4-1 and TRBJ1-1; unclear D gene. The CDR3 loop spans 13 amino acids. The germline CDR1 and CDR2 sequences are MGHRA and YSYEKL. With 1 base removed from V and 0 bases from J, the gap between germline ends came to 3 bases. CDR3 sequence reads: CASSQVMNTEAFF. Written as DNA, the CDR3 is TGCGCCAGCAGCCAAGTTATGAACACTGAAGCTTTCTTT.

The chain joins TRBV6-4 to TRBJ2-1; 7 bases line up with TRBD2. CDR1 MRHNA and CDR2 SNTAGT come from the germline V gene. The ends lost 0 bases at V and 10 bases at J; junction bases unmatched: 6. This CDR3 comprises 14 residues. The CDR3 DNA is TGTGCCAGCAGTGACTCGAAGCGGGGCGGGGAGCAGTTCTTC. Translated, it gives CASSDSKRGGEQFF.

The rearrangement links TRBV7-2 to TRBJ1-2; D unresolved. CDR1 and CDR2 from the germline V gene are SGHTA and FQGNSA. The ends were cut back, 2 bases at V and 4 bases at J, with 14 bases in the middle. The CDR3 is 15 residues long. The DNA of the CDR3 is TGTGCCAGCAGCTTAAAGGTTGGGGAGACCTATGGCTACACCTTC. Translating it yields CASSLKVGETYGYTF.

V and J are TRBV18 and TRBJ2-5, with 7 bases identical to TRBD2. The length of the CDR3 is 15 residues. Losses at the gene ends were 4 bases for V and 2 bases for J; bases not matched to a gene: 7. CDR1 is KGHSH and CDR2 is LQKENI in the germline V gene. CDR3 DNA sequence: TGTGCCAGCTCACTGGAAAGCGGGGATCAAGAGACCCAGTACTTC. Translating gives CASSLESGDQETQYF. The full variable domain, with the rest looked up from reference TRBV18 and TRBJ2-5, is NAGVMQNPRHLVRRRGQEARLRCSPMKGHSHVYWYRQLPEEGLKFMVYLQKENIIDESGMPKERFSAEFPKEGPSILRIQQVVRGDSAAYFCASSLESGDQETQYFGPGTRLLVL.

This chain links TRBV7-9 with TRBJ2-7, with 9 bases identical to TRBD1. The CDR3 runs 16 residues. The germline gives CDR1 SEHNR, CDR2 FQNEAQ (reference sequence). V was pared by 4 bases and J by 2 bases, with 9 bases of the junction left unmatched. This CDR3 is CASSSTTTGGAYEQYF. In DNA form, the CDR3 reads TGTGCCAGCAGCTCAACGACTACAGGGGGCGCCTACGAGCAGTACTTC.

The J gene is TRBJ2-2, the V gene TRBV29-1; 9 bases line up with TRBD1. The junction had 4 bases not matched to a gene; V was cut back by 5 bases and J by 6 bases. Per germline, CDR1 SQVTM and CDR2 ANQGSEA. There are 13 residues in the CDR3. The DNA for the CDR3 is TGCAGCGTTTCCGGGACAGGGTCCGGGGAGCTGTTTTTT. It translates to CSVSGTGSGELFF.

A single count supports this clone. The genes are TRBV14 and TRBJ2-3; the D is unclear. The CDR3 has 12 amino acids. From germline, CDR1 is SGHDN and CDR2 FVKESK. Trimming took 1 base from V and 6 from J, leaving 5 bases between them. The CDR3 DNA follows: TGTGCCAGCAGCCAAGGGGCGGATACGCAGTATTTT. Protein sequence: CASSQGADTQYF.

This sequence joins TRBV28 and TRBJ2-3; maybe TRBD2 (6 bases). The CDR3 loop spans 15 amino acids. Between the trimmed V and J ends, which lost 3 bases and 2 bases, there was a span of 12 bases. The germline gives CDR1 MDHEN, CDR2 SYDVKM. CDR3 nucleotides: TGTGCCAGCAGTTTCCGCGGGGTGACCACAGATACGCAGTATTTT. This sequence encodes CASSFRGVTTDTQYF. Full variable domain (missing parts from reference TRBV28 and TRBJ2-3): DVKVTQSSRYLVKRTGEKVFLECVQDMDHENMFWYRQDPGLGLRLIYFSYDVKMKEKGDIPEGYSVSREKKERFSLILESASTNQTSMYLCASSFRGVTTDTQYFGPGTRLTVL.

This chain joins TRBV6-1 and TRBJ2-1, with D maybe TRBD1 (6 bases). The germline gives CDR1 MNHNS, CDR2 SASEGT. This CDR3 comprises 14 residues. V was trimmed by 2 bases and J by 11 bases, leaving 16 bases between them. The CDR3 loop is CASSEPMTGRQQFF. Here the CDR3 DNA reads TGTGCCAGCAGTGAACCGATGACAGGTAGGCAGCAGTTCTTC.

V and J are TRBV7-8 and TRBJ2-7, with a possible D match to TRBD1 (6 bases). Germline CDR1 and CDR2: SGHVS and FQNEAQ. The CDR3 spans 14 residues. V was cut by 1 base and J by 3 bases, with 10 bases left in between. CDR3 in amino acids: CASSLGTDLYEQYF. For the CDR3, the DNA is TGTGCCAGCAGCTTAGGGACAGATCTCTACGAGCAGTACTTC. Combining the CDR3 with reference TRBV7-8 and TRBJ2-7 gives the whole variable domain GAGVSQSPRYKVAKRGQDVALRCDPISGHVSLFWYQQALGQGPEFLTYFQNEAQLDKSGLPSDRFFAERPEGSVSTLKIQRTQQEDSAVYLCASSLGTDLYEQYFGPGTRLTVT.

The gene calls are TRBV6-5 and TRBJ1-2, with a possible D match to TRBD1 (5 bases). The germline V and J ends were trimmed by 1 base and 6 bases, with 12 bases remaining between them. Germline loops: CDR1 MNHEY, CDR2 SVGAGI. This CDR3 spans 14 amino acids. The CDR3 DNA reads as TGTGCCAGCAGTTACTGGAAGGGAGGGGATGGCTACACCTTC. Encoded protein: CASSYWKGGDGYTF.

The rearrangement uses TRBV10-1 and TRBJ1-5, with unresolved D. V lost 6 bases and J lost 1, with 37 bases in between. The CDR3 consists of 23 residues. Germline CDR1 and CDR2: WNHNN and SYGVQD (reference sequence). The CDR3 DNA reads as TGCGCCAGCAGAACCCCGGTAAGCTCTCACAACGCCGGAGTCCCGTCGAGCAATCAGCCCCAGCATTTT. Amino acid sequence: CASRTPVSSHNAGVPSSNQPQHF.

The chain combines TRBV29-1 with TRBJ2-3; possible D gene TRBD2, 6 bases. Germline V gives CDR1 SQVTM, CDR2 ANQGSEA. The CDR3 loop spans 13 amino acids. V was pared by 7 bases and J by 2 bases, with 13 bases between. The CDR3 bases are TGCAGCGCACCCGGGGGAACCACAGATACGCAGTATTTT. Its protein product is CSAPGGTTDTQYF.

The rearrangement links TRBV5-6 to TRBJ2-3; TRBD2 is a possible D gene (7 bases). Germline CDR1 reads SGHDT; CDR2 reads YYEEEE. This CDR3 contains 16 residues. Trimming shortened V by 6 bases and J by 0 bases, and 17 bases separated the two germline ends. For the CDR3, the DNA is TGTGCCAGCAATCTGGCGGGGGCCTTTAGCACAGATACGCAGTATTTT. Residues: CASNLAGAFSTDTQYF. Full variable domain (remainder filled in from reference TRBV5-6 and TRBJ2-3): DAGVTQSPTHLIKTRGQQVTLRCSPKSGHDTVSWYQQALGQGPQFIFQYYEEEERQRGNFPDRFSGHQFPNYSSELNVNALLLGDSALYLCASNLAGAFSTDTQYFGPGTRLTVL.

The table lists this clone with a count of one. The chain couples TRBV28 to TRBJ2-7; 8 bases match TRBD2. Germline CDR1 is MDHEN and CDR2 is SYDVKM. This CDR3 spans 13 amino acids. V lost 10 bases, J lost 3 bases, and 8 bases stayed unmatched. CDR3 region: CATVPSGGYEQYF. The DNA for the CDR3 is TGTGCCACCGTTCCGAGCGGGGGCTACGAGCAGTACTTC.

The chain recombines TRBV24-1 with TRBJ2-3, with D perhaps matching TRBD1 (6 bases). The CDR3 has 16 residues. Germline V gene sequence: CDR1 KGHDR, CDR2 SFDVKD. Trimming pared 3 bases from V and 2 bases from J, leaving 14 bases between. DNA of the CDR3: TGTGCCACCAGTGATGTTTTCGAGGGGGACACAGATACGCAGTATTTT. It codes for CATSDVFEGDTDTQYF.

The chain couples TRBV2 to TRBJ1-1, with a possible D match to TRBD1 (5 bases). The CDR3 has 13 residues. The ends were cut back, 6 bases at V and 4 bases at J, with 12 bases in the middle. The germline CDR1 and CDR2 sequences are SNHLY and FYNNEI. The CDR3 protein is CASRTGGSTEAFF. CDR3 nucleotides: TGTGCCAGCAGGACCGGGGGGAGCACTGAAGCTTTCTTT.

The V and J genes are TRBV15 and TRBJ1-6; D not certain. Looked up from germline, CDR1 is LNHNV and CDR2 is YYDKDF (reference sequence). Trimming took off 4 bases at V and 6 bases at J, with 10 bases between the two ends. This CDR3 region has 14 residues. CDR3 bases: TGTGCCACCAGCAAGAGATCGGGTAATTCACCCCTCCACTTT. This codes for CATSKRSGNSPLHF.

For the CDR3, the DNA is TGTGCCAGCAGTGACCAGGGGGGGAACACTGAAGCTTTCTTT. Translating it yields CASSDQGGNTEAFF. V and J are TRBV6-1 and TRBJ1-1; 7 bases map to TRBD1. Germline assignment: CDR1 MNHNS and CDR2 SASEGT. The CDR3 totals 14 residues. The V gene end was trimmed by 3 bases and the J gene end by 1 base; junction bases not matched to a gene: 2.

The J gene is TRBJ1-5, the V gene TRBV15; 7 positions match TRBD1. Germline-derived CDR1 and CDR2 are LNHNV and YYDKDF (reference sequence). The CDR3 has 15 residues. V gave up 2 bases and J gave up 2 bases; unmatched junction bases: 3. The CDR3 DNA is TGTGCCACCAGCAGACTAACAGGGGGCAATCAGCCCCAGCATTTT. This gives the protein CATSRLTGGNQPQHF.

This chain uses TRBV15 with TRBJ2-3; D uncertain. V was cut by 0 bases and J by 3 bases, with 16 bases left in between. The CDR3 length is 17 residues. The germline gives CDR1 LNHNV, CDR2 YYDKDF (reference sequence). In DNA form, the CDR3 reads TGTGCCACCAGCAGAGATCTGAGTCCCGGTCTAACAGATACGCAGTATTTT. This sequence encodes CATSRDLSPGLTDTQYF.

The rearrangement links TRBV28 to TRBJ1-5, with D unresolved. This CDR3 has 11 residues. V lost 6 bases, J lost 7 bases, and 7 bases lay in between. Germline CDR1 reads MDHEN; CDR2 reads SYDVKM. CDR3 residues: CASRGSQPQHF. In DNA, the CDR3 is TGTGCCAGCAGGGGTAGCCAGCCCCAGCATTTT.

The chain recombines TRBV9 with TRBJ2-3, with a weak D call TRBD2 (5 bases). The germline V gene has CDR1 SGDLS and CDR2 YYNGEE. This CDR3 is 16 amino acids long. V was trimmed by 0 bases and J by 6 bases, leaving 17 bases between them. The CDR3 spells CASSVDRTSPWDTQYF. The DNA for the CDR3 is TGTGCCAGCAGCGTAGACCGGACTTCCCCGTGGGATACGCAGTATTTT.

This rearrangement joins TRBV21-1 to TRBJ1-5; the table names TRBD1, a call not compared with the DNA. TRBV21-1 constitutes a pseudogene. The CDR3 contains 16 residues. CDR3 sequence reads: CASSTTGVCVDQPQHF. The CDR3, as DNA: TGTGCCAGCAGTACTACAGGGGTTTGTGTCGATCAGCCCCAGCATTTT.

The genes are TRBV5-1 and TRBJ2-1; a possible D gene is TRBD1 (6 bases). The CDR3 is 15 residues long. Germline V lookup: CDR1 SGHRS, CDR2 YFSETQ. V was shortened by 3 bases and J by 6 bases, with 16 bases between the two germline ends. The CDR3, as DNA: TGCGCCAGCAGCTCGGGACACCTCGGCCGCAATGAGCAGTTCTTC. Protein product: CASSSGHLGRNEQFF.